The 25 T cell receptor beta chains presented below share a single source sample, sequenced in a study of T cell repertoires in cytomegalovirus infection. Their specific antigens are unknown. MiXCR, applied by TCRdb to the reads, yields one record per CDR3 protein. The sample records just under 500,000 distinct CDR3 sequences, roughly 34% being singletons. This material consisted of cultured PBMCs, taken from culture after CMV antigen stimulation. The source of these receptors is a human donor in good health (CMV status not recorded). Some clones in this sample may be carry-over from other donors' samples.

The CDR3 DNA sequence: TGTGCCAGCAGCTTAATCCAGGGGGAAAAAAACACCATATATTTT. Amino acid sequence: CASSLIQGEKNTIYF. The chain uses TRBV7-6 and TRBJ1-3; TRBD1 matches at 7 bases. The CDR3 is made up of 15 amino acids. V was pared by 2 bases and J by 6 bases, with 7 bases of the junction left unmatched. Looked up from germline, CDR1 is SGHVS and CDR2 is FNYEAQ.

The J gene is TRBJ2-3, the V gene TRBV7-6; 12 nucleotides align to TRBD2. The CDR3 runs 16 residues. Germline CDR1 reads SGHVS; CDR2 reads FNYEAQ. V lost 5 bases to trimming and J lost 3 bases; unmatched junction nucleotides: 6. As DNA, the CDR3 is TGTGCCAGCAGCGCCTGGACTAGCGGGGAGACAGATACGCAGTATTTT. Translating gives CASSAWTSGETDTQYF. The full variable domain, completed using reference TRBV7-6 and TRBJ2-3, is GAGVSQSPRYKVTKRGQDVALRCDPISGHVSLYWYRQALGQGPEFLTYFNYEAQQDKSGLPNDRFSAERPEGSISTLTIQRTEQRDSAMYRCASSAWTSGETDTQYFGPGTRLTVL.

This chain connects TRBV14 to TRBJ2-1; TRBD1 is a possible D gene (5 bases). V lost 4 bases and J lost 4, with 11 bases in between. Germline V CDR1 and CDR2: SGHDN, FVKESK. The CDR3 is 14 amino acids. The CDR3 DNA reads TGTGCCAGCAGCCCCGGACAAGTTTACAATGAGCAGTTCTTC. It is translated as CASSPGQVYNEQFF. The full variable domain, in which reference TRBV14 and TRBJ2-1 provide the parts outside the CDR3, is EAGVTQFPSHSVIEKGQTVTLRCDPISGHDNLYWYRRVMGKEIKFLLHFVKESKQDESGMPNNRFLAERTGGTYSTLKVQPAELEDSGVYFCASSPGQVYNEQFFGPGTRLTVL.

The rearrangement links TRBV7-6 to TRBJ2-3; D is perhaps TRBD2 (6 bases). V was pared by 1 base and J by 4 bases, with 18 bases between. Germline CDR1 SGHVS, CDR2 FNYEAQ. The CDR3 totals 17 residues. DNA of the CDR3: TGTGCCAGCAGCTTAGAGGTGGGAACGGGAGTCTCAGATACGCAGTATTTT. Translating gives CASSLEVGTGVSDTQYF.

The chain joins TRBV29-1 to TRBJ2-1; D remains unclear. Trimming removed 6 bases at V and 0 bases at J, with 15 bases between. The CDR3 has 15 residues. Per the germline V gene, CDR1 is SQVTM and CDR2 is ANQGSEA. The CDR3 nucleotides are TGCAGCGTGGCCTCGGGCGCCAGCTCCTACAATGAGCAGTTCTTC. Its translation: CSVASGASSYNEQFF.

This clonotype was seen many times. V usage is TRBV7-6 and J usage is TRBJ2-3; TRBD2 aligns across 9 bases. The germline V gene has CDR1 SGHVS and CDR2 FNYEAQ. V was pared by 5 bases and J by 4 bases, with 7 bases of the junction left unmatched. The CDR3 length is 15 residues. In DNA form, the CDR3 reads TGTGCCAGCAGCCCCGGGACTAGCCCCGCAGATACGCAGTATTTT. Its translation is CASSPGTSPADTQYF. Looking up the rest from reference TRBV7-6 and TRBJ2-3 gives the full variable domain: GAGVSQSPRYKVTKRGQDVALRCDPISGHVSLYWYRQALGQGPEFLTYFNYEAQQDKSGLPNDRFSAERPEGSISTLTIQRTEQRDSAMYRCASSPGTSPADTQYFGPGTRLTVL.

The chain links TRBV10-3 to TRBJ2-7; TRBD1 agrees at 7 bases. V gave up 9 bases and J gave up 5 bases; unmatched junction bases: 4. In germline, CDR1 is ENHRY, CDR2 SYGVKD. This CDR3 has 11 residues. The CDR3 protein is CAIGTGDEQYF. The CDR3 DNA follows: TGTGCCATTGGAACAGGGGACGAGCAGTACTTC.

This clonotype was observed at least ten times. This sequence joins TRBV7-6 and TRBJ1-1, with unresolved D. Trimming cost V 5 bases and J 3 bases, with 4 bases left between them. The CDR3 length is 11 residues. Germline lookup yields CDR1 SGHVS and CDR2 FNYEAQ. The CDR3: CASSLDTEAFF. In DNA, the CDR3 is TGTGCCAGCAGCCTTGACACTGAAGCTTTCTTT. Together with reference TRBV7-6 and TRBJ1-1, the CDR3 gives the full variable domain: GAGVSQSPRYKVTKRGQDVALRCDPISGHVSLYWYRQALGQGPEFLTYFNYEAQQDKSGLPNDRFSAERPEGSISTLTIQRTEQRDSAMYRCASSLDTEAFFGQGTRLTVV.

V and J are TRBV6-5 and TRBJ2-3; 13 nucleotides line up with TRBD2. The CDR3 has 19 amino acids. V was clipped by 4 bases and J by 2 bases; unmatched bases: 12. CDR1 is MNHEY, CDR2 SVGAGI, per germline. CDR3 sequence: CASSFRLPGLAGSTDTQYF. The CDR3 DNA is TGTGCCAGCAGTTTCAGACTCCCGGGACTAGCGGGATCCACAGATACGCAGTATTTT.

V gene TRBV6-5 combines with J gene TRBJ1-3, with D unresolved. Germline lookup yields CDR1 MNHEY and CDR2 SVGAGI. The CDR3 runs to 14 residues. V dropped 6 bases and J dropped 5 bases, with 14 bases sitting between them. The DNA of the CDR3 is TGTGCCAGCAGCCCAGACACCGGACGAAACACCATATATTTT. This translates into CASSPDTGRNTIYF.

This chain links TRBV29-1 with TRBJ1-5; D may be TRBD1 (5 bases). V was pared by 3 bases and J by 7 bases, with 13 bases between. CDR1 and CDR2 (germline): SQVTM, ANQGSEA. This CDR3 is 13 amino acids long. Written as DNA, the CDR3 is TGCAGCGTTGAGATGGCGCAGGGACAGCCCCAGCATTTT. As protein: CSVEMAQGQPQHF.

This clonotype has more than one count but fewer than ten. The chain has TRBV7-9 and TRBJ2-1, with D unclear. Germline CDR1 reads SEHNR; CDR2 reads FQNEAQ (reference sequence). The V and J ends lost 1 base and 8 bases respectively, with 0 bases between them. CDR3 length: 10 residues. CDR3 DNA: TGTGCCAGCAGCTTAGATGAGCAGTTCTTC. Encoded protein: CASSLDEQFF.

The sample holds a few counts of this clonotype. The rearrangement links TRBV20-1 to TRBJ2-7; D tentatively reads TRBD1 or TRBD2 (5 bases each). Trimming removed 6 bases from V and 3 bases from J, with 9 bases in between. Germline loops: CDR1 DFQATT, CDR2 SNEGSKA (reference sequence). CDR3 length equals 11 residues. This chain's CDR3 is CSAGDSYEQYF. The CDR3 coding sequence is TGCAGTGCGGGAGACAGCTACGAGCAGTACTTC.

This clonotype was detected only a few times. The chain couples TRBV7-2 to TRBJ2-5; D may be TRBD1 (5 bases). CDR3 length: 16 amino acids. CDR1 is SGHTA, CDR2 FQGNSA, per germline. V lost 2 bases to trimming and J lost 5 bases, with 18 bases between them. CDR3 sequence: CASSLRRQGEGETQYF. The CDR3 DNA reads TGTGCCAGCAGCTTACGTAGGCAGGGCGAAGGCGAGACCCAGTACTTC.

The chain is built from TRBV7-9 and TRBJ2-5, with TRBD1 identical over 7 bases. The germline gives CDR1 SEHNR, CDR2 FQNEAQ (reference sequence). CDR3 length: 14 residues. J was trimmed by 4 bases and V by 3 bases; bases with no gene match: 5. The CDR3 sequence: CASSLTGRAETQYF. The CDR3 bases are TGTGCCAGCAGCTTGACAGGGAGAGCAGAGACCCAGTACTTC.

This clonotype was detected only a few times. The chain combines TRBV12-3 or TRBV12-4 with TRBJ2-7; 8 bases agree with TRBD1. V trimming: 0 bases; J trimming: 7 bases; junction bases outside the gene matches: 8. The CDR3 consists of 15 residues. CDR3: CASSLARGQAREQYF. The DNA of the CDR3 is TGTGCCAGCAGTTTAGCGCGGGGACAGGCGAGGGAGCAGTACTTC.

J is TRBJ1-1 and V is TRBV29-1, with D possibly being TRBD1 (6 bases). The V end lost 5 bases, the J end lost 5 bases, and 12 bases lay between the germline ends. This CDR3 is built from 12 residues. Germline V lookup: CDR1 SQVTM, CDR2 ANQGSEA. Written as DNA, the CDR3 is TGCAGCGTTTTCAGGGGTGGTACTGAAGCTTTCTTT. Its translation: CSVFRGGTEAFF.

This clonotype has ten or more counts. The chain couples TRBV7-2 to TRBJ2-5; D ambiguous. V gave up 6 bases and J gave up 3 bases, with 14 bases separating them. This CDR3 has 14 amino acids. Looked up from germline, CDR1 is SGHTA and CDR2 is FQGNSA. In DNA form, the CDR3 reads TGTGCCAGCAGTCAGTCCGTACAAAAAGAGACCCAGTACTTC. Translating it yields CASSQSVQKETQYF.

In its sample, this clonotype was seen a few times. This chain uses TRBV6-1 with TRBJ1-2, with D uncertain. Between the trimmed V and J ends, which lost 10 bases and 4 bases, there was a span of 19 bases. The CDR3 contains 14 residues. Per germline, CDR1 MNHNS and CDR2 SASEGT. CDR3 loop: CAIQPSQQTYGYTF. The CDR3 DNA follows: TGTGCCATTCAGCCCTCCCAACAGACCTATGGCTACACCTTC.

The chain uses TRBV28 and TRBJ2-1; the match to TRBD1 covers 8 bases. The V gene's germline CDR1 is MDHEN and CDR2 SYDVKM. The length of the CDR3 is 15 residues. V trimming: 3 bases; J trimming: 3 bases; junction bases outside the gene matches: 4. This chain's CDR3 is CASSFGGTGYNEQFF. As DNA, the CDR3 is TGTGCCAGCAGTTTCGGTGGGACAGGCTACAATGAGCAGTTCTTC.

This clonotype was seen only a few times. This chain links TRBV7-9 with TRBJ1-1; D gene ambiguous. Per the germline V gene, CDR1 is SEHNR and CDR2 is FQNEAQ (reference sequence). The CDR3 loop spans 14 amino acids. V lost 4 bases and J lost 6, with 15 bases in between. The CDR3 nucleotides are TGTGCCAGCAGCTCAGGAGATGTGAAGGCTGAAGCTTTCTTT. Translation: CASSSGDVKAEAFF.

Written as DNA, the CDR3 is TGCGCCAGCAGCCAAACGCAGGGTGGGGCTACTGAAGCTTTCTTT. It is translated as CASSQTQGGATEAFF. The gene calls are TRBV4-3 and TRBJ1-1; tentative D call: TRBD1 (5 bases). V was clipped by 2 bases and J by 5 bases, with 15 bases between them. This CDR3 contains 15 residues. Germline CDR1 and CDR2: LGHNA and YSLEER.

The chain recombines TRBV5-8 with TRBJ2-7; 10 bases agree with TRBD1. The junction had 11 bases not matched to a gene; V was cut back by 4 bases and J by 1 base. In germline, CDR1 is SGHTS, CDR2 YDEGEE. The length of the CDR3 is 17 residues. The CDR3 DNA follows: TGTGCCAGCAGCCTAGTCGGGTGGGGACAGGGGTCCTACGAGCAGTACGTC. Protein product: CASSLVGWGQGSYEQYV.

The rearrangement links TRBV7-9 to TRBJ2-2, with D perhaps TRBD1 or TRBD2 (5 bases each). Per germline, CDR1 SEHNR and CDR2 FQNEAQ (reference sequence). The CDR3 runs 18 residues. The V end was cut by 5 bases, the J end by 2 bases, with 21 bases between. The chain's CDR3 is CASSPPGRVIPNTGELFF. Here the CDR3 DNA reads TGTGCCAGCAGCCCCCCGGGACGCGTAATACCAAACACCGGGGAGCTGTTTTTT. Looking up the rest from reference TRBV7-9 and TRBJ2-2 gives the full variable domain: DTGVSQNPRHKITKRGQNVTFRCDPISEHNRLYWYRQTLGQGPEFLTYFQNEAQLEKSRLLSDRFSAERPKGSFSTLEIQRTEQGDSAMYLCASSPPGRVIPNTGELFFGEGSRLTVL.

This clonotype was counted between two and nine times. J is TRBJ2-1 and V is TRBV20-1, with D unresolved. This CDR3 is 13 amino acids long. With 1 base removed from V and 6 bases from J, the gap between germline ends came to 10 bases. Germline loops: CDR1 DFQATT, CDR2 SNEGSKA (reference sequence). CDR3 sequence (DNA): TGCAGTGCTAGAGGGGCAGTCACCAATGAGCAGTTCTTC. Translating gives CSARGAVTNEQFF.